This entry lists 7 T cell receptor beta chains sequenced from one sample in a study of blood T cell repertoires in COVID-19. The method was immunoSEQ multiplex PCR; TCRdb's version includes in-frame clones alone and lacks a portion of them. The sample consists of about 61,000 clones, just over 85% of them appearing once. Sequencing used peripheral blood. These receptors were taken from a woman older than 75 with active COVID-19.

This chain joins TRBV6-2 or TRBV6-3 and TRBJ2-1, with TRBD2 identical over 12 bases. The V gene's germline CDR1 is MNHEY and CDR2 SVGEGT. J was trimmed by 0 bases and V by 1 base; bases with no gene match: 7. The length of the CDR3 is 19 residues. This CDR3 reads CASSYLTSGGLSSYNEQFF. The CDR3 nucleotides are TGTGCCAGCAGTTACTTGACTAGCGGGGGCCTGAGCTCCTACAATGAGCAGTTCTTC.

The chain couples TRBV5-5 to TRBJ2-5, with D tentatively TRBD2 (5 bases). This CDR3 has 14 residues. CDR1 and CDR2 from the germline V gene are SGHKS and YYEKEE (reference sequence). The V end was cut by 2 bases, the J end by 5 bases, with 13 bases between. CDR3 sequence (DNA): TGTGCCAGCAGCTTAGAGCCCCGAGGGGAGACCCAGTACTTC. This translates into CASSLEPRGETQYF.

The chain joins TRBV24-1 to TRBJ2-1, with D maybe TRBD2 (5 bases). V was shortened by 4 bases and J by 10 bases, with 10 bases between the two germline ends. Germline V gene data show CDR1 as KGHDR and CDR2 as SFDVKD. The CDR3 extends over 12 amino acids. CDR3 coding DNA: TGTGCCACCAGTGACCAGGACTCGGAGCAGTTCTTC. It is translated as CATSDQDSEQFF.

The genes are TRBV6-2 or TRBV6-3 and TRBJ2-7; 8 bases are shared with TRBD1. CDR3 length: 17 amino acids. CDR1 MNHEY and CDR2 SVGEGT come from the germline V gene. V lost 0 bases, J lost 2 bases, and 9 bases stayed unmatched. Written as DNA, the CDR3 is TGTGCCAGCAGTTACTCGAGTCGGACAGGGTTGACCTACGAGCAGTACTTC. This translates into CASSYSSRTGLTYEQYF.

The rearrangement joins TRBV16 to TRBJ2-7; the match to TRBD1 covers 11 bases. Germline assignment: CDR1 KGHSY and CDR2 FQNENV. The V and J ends lost 4 bases and 4 bases, in that order; junction bases with no gene match: 12. The CDR3 consists of 17 residues. CDR3 sequence reads: CASSRGTGGTSRYEQYF. CDR3 bases: TGTGCCAGCAGCCGCGGGACAGGGGGGACCTCGCGGTACGAGCAGTACTTC.

J is TRBJ1-2 and V is TRBV3-1 (or the pseudogene TRBV3-2); 8 nucleotides match TRBD1. CDR3 length: 16 residues. V was clipped by 7 bases and J by 0 bases; unmatched bases: 10. Germline assignment: CDR1 LGHDT and CDR2 YNNKEL (reference sequence). The CDR3 loop reads CASTPGTGASNYGYTF. The DNA for the CDR3 is TGTGCCAGCACCCCCGGGACAGGAGCTTCTAACTATGGCTACACCTTC.

Turning to this clone: This CDR3 is also generated by other DNA sequences in the sample. The V gene is TRBV24-1, the J gene TRBJ1-2; 9 bases agree with TRBD1. Trimming took 4 bases from V and 5 from J; bases not matched to a gene: 1. Germline V gene sequence: CDR1 KGHDR, CDR2 SFDVKD. The CDR3 length is 13 residues. The CDR3 loop is CATSEGQGYGYTF. The CDR3 region has the DNA TGTGCCACCAGTGAGGGACAGGGTTATGGCTACACCTTC.